Presented here are 27 T cell receptor beta chains from one specimen sequenced in a study of shared clonotypes between healthy human individuals. Naivety among CD8 cells was defined by CD45RO negativity and positive CCR7 selection, thereby excluding terminally differentiated effector memory CD45RA+ cells. Profiled with immunoSEQ multiplex PCR; TCRdb holds only in-frame clones, not every one. The table has millions of clones, about 95% seen once. Sequencing used naive CD8+ T cells sorted from blood. The receptors were gathered from a man between 18 and 29 years old in good health.

With regard to this clone: This specimen includes other DNA sequences encoding the same CDR3. This chain uses TRBV6-5 with TRBJ2-1; D gene uncertain. This CDR3 comprises 13 residues. Germline V gene lookup returns CDR1 MNHEY and CDR2 SVGAGI. The V end lost 2 bases, the J end lost 4 bases, and 6 bases lay between the germline ends. CDR3 sequence: CASSYAEYNEQFF. CDR3 DNA sequence: TGTGCCAGCAGTTACGCGGAATACAATGAGCAGTTCTTC.

This chain links TRBV5-5 with TRBJ2-7; possible D gene TRBD1, 6 bases. CDR1 and CDR2 from the germline V gene are SGHKS and YYEKEE (reference sequence). The CDR3 loop spans 14 amino acids. V lost 4 bases and J lost 3, with 14 bases in between. CDR3 in DNA: TGTGCCAGCAGCCCCGACAGGTACGTCTACGAGCAGTACTTC. Translating it yields CASSPDRYVYEQYF.

The chain employs TRBV6-5 and TRBJ1-4; tentatively, D is TRBD1 (6 bases). CDR1 is MNHEY and CDR2 is SVGAGI in the germline V gene. The CDR3 has 14 amino acids. V lost 5 bases and J 6 bases, leaving 13 bases between the germline ends. The CDR3 is CASSPRGGHEKLFF. As DNA, the CDR3 is TGTGCCAGCAGTCCGAGAGGGGGGCATGAAAAACTGTTTTTT.

This clone was seen more than once but under ten times. J is TRBJ1-4 and V is TRBV5-1; 11 positions agree with TRBD1. Trimming at V came to 2 bases and at J to 11 bases, leaving 5 bases not matched to a gene. Germline CDR1 and CDR2: SGHRS and YFSETQ. This CDR3 comprises 14 residues. CDR3 DNA sequence: TGCGCCAGCAGCTTCCGGGACAGGGGGGAGAAACTGTTTTTT. As protein: CASSFRDRGEKLFF.

J is TRBJ1-3 and V is TRBV30; D is unresolved. This CDR3 has 13 amino acids. V dropped 3 bases and J dropped 0 bases, with 6 bases sitting between them. CDR1 is GTSNPN, CDR2 SVGIG, per germline (reference sequence). The CDR3 sequence: CAWSVFSGNTIYF. CDR3 DNA: TGTGCCTGGAGCGTCTTCTCTGGAAACACCATATATTTT.

The CDR3 region has the DNA TGCGCCAGCAGCCGAAGACAGGGGTCGGCAGATACGCAGTATTTT. Its translation: CASSRRQGSADTQYF. The chain is built from TRBV4-1 and TRBJ2-3; the match to TRBD1 covers 8 bases. The CDR3 loop spans 15 amino acids. V dropped 4 bases and J dropped 4; count of bases not matched to a gene: 7. Germline CDR1 MGHRA, CDR2 YSYEKL.

Points on this clone: One end of the junction is discordant with germline, which a read error may explain. The chain is built from TRBV4-1 and TRBJ2-1; 8 bases align to TRBD2. From germline, CDR1 is MGHRA and CDR2 YSYEKL. The CDR3 spans 15 residues. The CDR3 loop reads CASSQLAGSHNEQFF. Written as DNA, the CDR3 is TGCGCCAGCAGCCAGCTAGCGGGCTCCCACAATGAGCAGTTCTTC.

The V gene is TRBV6-5, the J gene TRBJ2-7; unclear D gene. Trimming pared 0 bases from V and 0 bases from J, leaving 9 bases between. The germline CDR1 and CDR2 sequences are MNHEY and SVGAGI. CDR3 length: 15 amino acids. CDR3 in DNA: TGTGCCAGCAGTTACTCGATTGGGTACTCCTACGAGCAGTACTTC. This gives the protein CASSYSIGYSYEQYF.

The V gene is TRBV30, the J gene TRBJ2-7; 9 bases line up with TRBD2. Trimming took 6 bases from V and 7 from J; bases not matched to a gene: 13. Germline-derived CDR1 and CDR2 are GTSNPN and SVGIG (reference sequence). The CDR3 contains 14 residues. The CDR3 sequence: CACATLAGAGEQYF. DNA of the CDR3: TGTGCCTGTGCCACTTTAGCGGGAGCGGGGGAGCAGTACTTC.

J is TRBJ1-5 and V is TRBV28; 7 bases map to TRBD1. CDR1 is MDHEN, CDR2 SYDVKM, per germline. The CDR3 consists of 14 residues. V lost 2 bases, J lost 4 bases, and 2 bases stayed unmatched. This CDR3 is CASSLGDSNQPQHF. For the CDR3, the DNA is TGTGCCAGCAGTTTAGGGGACAGTAATCAGCCCCAGCATTTT.

V and J are TRBV14 and TRBJ2-7; no definite D call. From germline, CDR1 is SGHDN and CDR2 FVKESK. The CDR3 runs 14 residues. V lost 2 bases and J 2 bases, leaving 10 bases between the germline ends. In nucleotides, the CDR3 is TGTGCCAGCAGCCAACGCAGGCCACCCTACGAGCAGTACTTC. It translates to CASSQRRPPYEQYF. The variable domain in full, completed from reference TRBV14 and TRBJ2-7, reads EAGVTQFPSHSVIEKGQTVTLRCDPISGHDNLYWYRRVMGKEIKFLLHFVKESKQDESGMPNNRFLAERTGGTYSTLKVQPAELEDSGVYFCASSQRRPPYEQYFGPGTRLTVT.

The chain recombines TRBV15 with TRBJ2-7; D is undetermined. V lost 0 bases, J lost 4 bases, and 10 bases lay in between. CDR1 and CDR2 (germline): LNHNV, YYDKDF (reference sequence). CDR3 length: 14 residues. CDR3 DNA sequence: TGTGCCACCAGCAGAGATTGGGGTAGTTACGAGCAGTACTTC. Translating it yields CATSRDWGSYEQYF. Looking up the rest from reference TRBV15 and TRBJ2-7 gives the full variable domain: DAMVIQNPRYQVTQFGKPVTLSCSQTLNHNVMYWYQQKSSQAPKLLFHYYDKDFNNEADTPDNFQSRRPNTSFCFLDIRSPGLGDTAMYLCATSRDWGSYEQYFGPGTRLTVT.

The rearrangement links TRBV11-2 to TRBJ2-7, with a weak D call TRBD2 (5 bases). This CDR3 comprises 13 residues. V was cut by 1 base and J by 6 bases, with 10 bases left in between. CDR1 is SGHAT, CDR2 FQNNGV, per germline. The CDR3 here is CASSLAGNGEQYF. As DNA, the CDR3 is TGTGCCAGCAGCTTAGCGGGGAACGGCGAGCAGTACTTC.

The chain recombines TRBV4-1 with TRBJ2-3, with D perhaps matching TRBD2 (5 bases). Trimming took 4 bases from V and 4 from J, leaving 9 bases between them. Germline CDR1 reads MGHRA; CDR2 reads YSYEKL. This CDR3 comprises 13 residues. The chain's CDR3 is CASSLEVADTQYF. The CDR3 region has the DNA TGCGCCAGCAGCCTGGAGGTAGCAGATACGCAGTATTTT.

This clone occurred once. The V gene is TRBV6-5, the J gene TRBJ1-4; D gene uncertain. The germline V gene has CDR1 MNHEY and CDR2 SVGAGI. Trimming left V 0 bases short and J 8 bases short, with 13 bases between. The CDR3 is 15 residues long. The DNA of the CDR3 is TGTGCCAGCAGTTACTCGGCTACCGGTAGGGAAAAACTGTTTTTT. Its translation: CASSYSATGREKLFF.

The chain couples TRBV6-1 to TRBJ1-1; D uncertain. The CDR3 totals 14 residues. Trimming removed 10 bases at V and 4 bases at J, with 19 bases between. CDR1 and CDR2 (germline): MNHNS, SASEGT. CDR3 loop: CAIIIPDGLTEAFF. Written as DNA, the CDR3 is TGTGCCATTATTATCCCGGACGGGCTCACTGAAGCTTTCTTT.

The chain uses TRBV5-1 and TRBJ1-1, with D unclear. Trimming pared 1 base from V and 3 bases from J, leaving 7 bases between. Germline CDR1 and CDR2: SGHRS and YFSETQ. The CDR3 has 13 amino acids. The CDR3 region has the DNA TGCGCCAGCAGCTTGTCTGCATACACTGAAGCTTTCTTT. Protein sequence: CASSLSAYTEAFF.

J is TRBJ2-2 and V is TRBV6-1; D unresolved. The germline V gene has CDR1 MNHNS and CDR2 SASEGT. The CDR3 is 12 amino acids. The V and J ends lost 4 bases and 3 bases respectively, with 3 bases between them. CDR3 in DNA: TGTGCCAGCAGTGGAGACACCGGGGAGCTGTTTTTT. This translates into CASSGDTGELFF.

This clone was seen only once. This chain connects TRBV4-1 to TRBJ1-2, with unresolved D. The length of the CDR3 is 15 residues. V dropped 0 bases and J dropped 6 bases, with 14 bases sitting between them. Germline values: CDR1 MGHRA, CDR2 YSYEKL. The CDR3 coding sequence is TGCGCCAGCAGCCAAGATGGAGGGTCTGGGAATGGCTACACCTTC. Translated: CASSQDGGSGNGYTF.

The CDR3 nucleotides are TGTGCCAGCAGCTTGGGGATATCTGAAGCTTTCTTT. It yields the protein CASSLGISEAFF. J is TRBJ1-1 and V is TRBV5-4; D not resolved. The germline CDR1 and CDR2 sequences are SGHNT and YYREEE (reference sequence). Trimming removed 0 bases at V and 6 bases at J, with 6 bases between. This CDR3 spans 12 amino acids.

V usage is TRBV27 and J usage is TRBJ2-7, with TRBD1 as a possible D gene (6 bases). V gave up 4 bases and J gave up 5 bases, with 15 bases separating them. The CDR3 covers 14 residues. Germline V CDR1 and CDR2: MNHEY, SMNVEV (reference sequence). This CDR3 is CASSWTERFDEQYF. The CDR3 DNA reads as TGTGCCAGCAGTTGGACAGAGCGATTCGACGAGCAGTACTTC.

Regarding this clone: Within the sample, other DNA sequences also encode this same CDR3. The chain employs TRBV11-2 and TRBJ2-7, with 8 positions matching TRBD1. Trimming at V came to 1 base and at J to 2 bases, leaving 4 bases not matched to a gene. CDR3 length equals 15 residues. The germline gives CDR1 SGHAT, CDR2 FQNNGV. In DNA, the CDR3 is TGTGCCAGCAGCTTAGGACAGGGGATCCCCTACGAGCAGTACTTC. Translated: CASSLGQGIPYEQYF.

This clone was observed once. J is TRBJ2-7 and V is TRBV27; tentatively, D is TRBD1 (6 bases). V lost 8 bases to trimming and J lost 0 bases, with 11 bases between them. Germline CDR1 is MNHEY and CDR2 is SMNVEV (reference sequence). The CDR3 is 13 amino acids. CDR3: CASGQIDSYEQYF. CDR3 DNA sequence: TGTGCCAGCGGACAGATAGACTCCTACGAGCAGTACTTC.

V and J are TRBV27 and TRBJ2-7, with a possible D match to TRBD1 (5 bases). The V end lost 3 bases, the J end lost 6 bases, and 12 bases lay between the germline ends. Germline CDR1 reads MNHEY; CDR2 reads SMNVEV (reference sequence). There are 13 residues in the CDR3. Here the CDR3 reads CASSLAKGVEQYF. The DNA of the CDR3 is TGTGCCAGCAGTTTGGCCAAAGGGGTCGAGCAGTACTTC.

The chain recombines TRBV18 with TRBJ2-5; 10 nucleotides agree with TRBD1. The CDR3 length is 16 residues. V trimming: 3 bases; J trimming: 4 bases; junction bases outside the gene matches: 8. Germline V gene data show CDR1 as KGHSH and CDR2 as LQKENI. DNA for the CDR3: TGTGCCAGCTCACCGTTGACAGGGGGCCGGGGAGAGACCCAGTACTTC. Residues: CASSPLTGGRGETQYF.

In the case of this clone: A much larger clone lies a single base off, so this may be a read error. The V call is TRBV30, the J call TRBJ2-7, with D unresolved. The CDR3 sequence is 11 residues long. From germline, CDR1 is GTSNPN and CDR2 SVGIG (reference sequence). V lost 1 base to trimming and J lost 5 bases, with 6 bases between them. This CDR3 is CAWSAEDEQYF. In DNA form, the CDR3 reads TGTGCCTGGAGTGCCGAGGACGAGCAGTACTTC.

J is TRBJ2-1 and V is TRBV5-1, with 10 positions matching TRBD2. CDR3 length: 19 amino acids. The ends lost 9 bases at V and 0 bases at J; junction bases unmatched: 18. Germline V gives CDR1 SGHRS, CDR2 YFSETQ. The CDR3: CANPFLAGARTSSYNEQFF. The CDR3 region has the DNA TGCGCCAACCCATTCCTAGCGGGGGCCCGAACCAGCTCCTACAATGAGCAGTTCTTC.